This T cell receptor beta chain appears in the sequencing data of a study of radiotherapy plus CTLA-4 blockade in lung cancer. Across the whole study: Among enrolled patients, 15% to 20% responded and 31% achieved disease control. Whole-study findings and limits: Following radiotherapy plus ipilimumab, tumor-derived TCR clones expanded in the blood. Among reported predictors of response, early blood T cell clone dynamics with interferon-beta performed best.

It was focal radiation plus CTLA-4 blockade with ipilimumab that patients with chemo-refractory metastatic non-small-cell lung cancer received. V lost 6 bases, J lost 3 bases, and 5 bases stayed unmatched. CDR1 MNHEY and CDR2 SVGAGI come from the germline V gene. The length of the CDR3 is 13 residues. With regard to this clone: Its cognate antigen is unknown.

The data were produced by immunoSEQ multiplex PCR, yet TCRdb's version contains in-frame clones alone and is incomplete. Found here are 30,000 to 45,000 clones, about three quarters of them singletons; the top ten hold 8% to 9%. This chain links TRBV6-5 with TRBJ2-7, with 7 bases aligning to TRBD1. The source of this sequence is a human donor with non-small cell lung cancer who had stable disease on radiotherapy plus ipilimumab. Source: peripheral blood, taken from a patient treated with radiotherapy plus ipilimumab. CDR3 in amino acids: CASRQGKSYEQYF. CDR3 in DNA: TGTGCCAGCAGACAGGGGAAAAGCTACGAGCAGTACTTC.